This T cell receptor beta chain was profiled in a study of blood T cell repertoires in COVID-19. On the study more broadly: From T cells, B-cell-depleted T cells, or PBMCs came the material, which was cDNA or gDNA.

How the authors handled the data: Counts of nucleated cells, estimated from reference gene primer amplification, were obtained. The repertoire was sequenced with immunoSEQ multiplex PCR; TCRdb's copy has only in-frame clones and lacks some. For V, J and clone size, that table is used; D and trimming come from the DNA. The sample yields about 160,000 clones, approximately 84% seen once. The CDR3 is made up of 18 amino acids. CDR1 SEHNR and CDR2 FQNEAQ come from the germline V gene (reference sequence). Trimming took 0 bases from V and 7 from J, leaving 21 bases between them. The chain employs TRBV7-9 and TRBJ1-4, with TRBD1 as a possible D gene (6 bases). The material sequenced was peripheral blood. The sequence was collected from a man aged 40-50 years who had recovered from COVID-19. The DNA for the CDR3 is TGTGCCAGCAGCTTAGCGGCATTTCCGGACAGCCCCTTTGAAAAACTGTTTTTT. Its protein is CASSLAAFPDSPFEKLFF.